These T cell receptor beta chains were read from a single sample in a study of blood T cell repertoires in COVID-19. Profiled with immunoSEQ multiplex PCR; TCRdb holds only in-frame clones, not every one. The sample lists about 110,000 clones, 70% to 90% occurring once. Sequencing used peripheral blood. The receptors shown here come from a man between 40 and 49 years old with acute or convalescent COVID-19. Each CDR3 is given with its conserved first and last residue. Fields, in order: V gene, D gene, clone size, J gene, CDR3 DNA, CDR3 protein. The D gene is left open where the match is weak. Not all rows give a size; the values are once, few, many and, for expanded clones, a class.

TRBV19,TRBD1,once,TRBJ1-2,TGTGCCAGTAGATTGGGACAGGGAGGCGGCTACACCTTC,CASRLGQGGGYTF
TRBV11-2,.,.,TRBJ1-3,TGTGCCAGCAGCGACAGCCCAGGGTCTGGAAACACCATATATTTT,CASSDSPGSGNTIYF
TRBV30,.,.,TRBJ2-4,TGTGCCTGGGGAGGGCTCCCCAAAAACATTCAGTACTTC,CAWGGLPKNIQYF
TRBV6-5,.,.,TRBJ1-3,TGTGCCAGCAGTTTGACGGTGGGCCCTGGAAACACCATATATTTT,CASSLTVGPGNTIYF
TRBV9,TRBD2,.,TRBJ2-6,TGTGCCAGCAGCGCTAGAGCGGGAGGTTCTGGGGCCAACGTCCTGACTTTC,CASSARAGGSGANVLTF
TRBV6-5,TRBD2,.,TRBJ2-2,TGTGCCAGCAGCCTAGCGGGGGGCACCGGGGAGCTGTTTTTT,CASSLAGGTGELFF
TRBV5-1,.,.,TRBJ1-1,TGCGCCAGCAGCTCAGTACCAGGGACTAACCCGGGGGGTTACACTGAAGCTTTCTTT,CASSSVPGTNPGGYTEAFF
TRBV4-1,TRBD2,.,TRBJ2-1,TGCGCCAGCAGCCAAGAACTAGCGGGGGGCGCTCCCCCCTACAATGAGCAGTTCTTC,CASSQELAGGAPPYNEQFF
TRBV7-2,TRBD2,.,TRBJ2-2,TGTGCCAGCAGCCCGATGGCGCGGGGGGCCTCGAACACCGGGGAGCTGTTTTTT,CASSPMARGASNTGELFF
TRBV3-1/TRBV3-2,.,.,TRBJ2-7,TGTGCCAGCAGCCAATGGGACTCGGGGGACTACGAGCAGTACTTC,CASSQWDSGDYEQYF
TRBV3-1/TRBV3-2,.,.,TRBJ2-3,TGTGCCAGCAGCCCGAACGAGAACACAGATACGCAGTATTTT,CASSPNENTDTQYF
TRBV5-1,TRBD2,.,TRBJ2-1,TGCGCCAGCAGGACTAGCGGGGATTACAATGAGCAGTTCTTC,CASRTSGDYNEQFF
TRBV30,.,once,TRBJ2-5,TGTGCCGGGAGCTCGGGGAGAGAGACCCAGTACTTC,CAGSSGRETQYF
TRBV14,.,.,TRBJ2-3,TGTGCCAGCAGCCCCGTACACGCAGGGCCGGATACGCAGTATTTT,CASSPVHAGPDTQYF
TRBV3-1/TRBV3-2,.,once,TRBJ1-1,TGTGCCAGCAGCCCGTCTTCCGGAGGGAACACTGAAGCTTTCTTT,CASSPSSGGNTEAFF
TRBV4-1,TRBD2,.,TRBJ2-1,TGCGCCAGCAGCCAAGCCATTTCAGCGGGGGATTACAATGAGCAGTTCTTC,CASSQAISAGDYNEQFF
TRBV2,TRBD2,once,TRBJ2-7,TGTGCCAGCAGTGGGCCGGGACTAGCGGGGGTTGAGCAGTACTTC,CASSGPGLAGVEQYF
TRBV24-1,TRBD2,.,TRBJ2-2,TGTGCCACCAGTGATTTCGTACTAGCGGGGAACACCGGGGAGCTGTTTTTT,CATSDFVLAGNTGELFF
TRBV6-4,.,once,TRBJ1-3,TGTGCCAGCAGTGACTCGAGAGGTTCGGAAAGGGGCAGGTCTGGAAACACCATATATTTT,CASSDSRGSERGRSGNTIYF
TRBV5-6,TRBD1,.,TRBJ1-1,TGTGCCAGCAGCTTTGGACAGGGCACTGAAGCTTTCTTT,CASSFGQGTEAFF
TRBV4-1,.,.,TRBJ1-5,TGCGCCAGCAGCCACGGGCCCCAGCATTTT,CASSHGPQHF
TRBV2,.,.,TRBJ2-1,TGTGCCAGCACCCAAACTAGGGCGGACTACAATGAGCAGTTCTTC,CASTQTRADYNEQFF
TRBV5-5,TRBD1,.,TRBJ2-7,TGTGCCAGCAGTTCCGACAGGGTATTCTCCTACGAGCAGTACTTC,CASSSDRVFSYEQYF
TRBV19,.,.,TRBJ2-3,TGTGCCAGTAGTATTGGGGCGGGGACTAGCACAGATACGCAGTATTTT,CASSIGAGTSTDTQYF
TRBV7-6,TRBD1,few,TRBJ1-3,TGTGCCAGCAGCATGGACAGGGGCCCTGGAAACACCATATATTTT,CASSMDRGPGNTIYF
TRBV11-2,.,.,TRBJ2-7,TGTGCCAGCAGCTTAGGGGGTGGCGGGCCTCACGAAGAGCAGTACTTC,CASSLGGGGPHEEQYF
TRBV27,.,.,TRBJ2-6,TGTGCCAGCAGCGCTAAATCTGGGGCCAACGTCCTGACTTTC,CASSAKSGANVLTF
TRBV5-1,TRBD1,.,TRBJ1-4,TGCGCCAGCAGCGAACAGGGGGCGCCTAATGAAAAACTGTTTTTT,CASSEQGAPNEKLFF
TRBV24-1,.,.,TRBJ2-1,TGTGCCACCAGTGACCGTCGACAGACACACAGCTCCTACAATGAGCAGTTCTTC,CATSDRRQTHSSYNEQFF
TRBV24-1,.,.,TRBJ2-3,TGTGCCACCAGCCCCAGGGAGTGGGGGCCTAGCACAGATACGCAGTATTTT,CATSPREWGPSTDTQYF
TRBV24-1,TRBD2,.,TRBJ2-1,TGTGCCACCAGTGCTAGCGGATCCTACAATGAGCAGTTCTTC,CATSASGSYNEQFF
TRBV24-1,.,.,TRBJ1-4,TGTGCCACCAGTGATCCGCGGGACGGAACAACTAATGAAAAACTGTTTTTT,CATSDPRDGTTNEKLFF
TRBV11-2,.,.,TRBJ1-1,TGTGCCAGCAGTCCTTCAGGGATACCGAACACTGAAGCTTTCTTT,CASSPSGIPNTEAFF
TRBV19,.,.,TRBJ1-6,TGTGCCAGTACTCAATCCACCGGGGGTTCCTATAATTCACCCCTCCACTTT,CASTQSTGGSYNSPLHF
TRBV5-1,.,.,TRBJ2-3,TGCGCCAGCAGCTTGGTCGACACTAGCACAGATACGCAGTATTTT,CASSLVDTSTDTQYF
TRBV5-1,TRBD1,.,TRBJ2-5,TGCGCCAGCAGCCAACTCAGATCGGGACAGGGGGTAGGAGAGACCCAGTACTTC,CASSQLRSGQGVGETQYF
TRBV2,.,.,TRBJ1-4,TGTGCCAGCAGCCGGAACACGGGGGAAAAACTGTTTTTT,CASSRNTGEKLFF
TRBV12-5,.,.,TRBJ1-2,TGTGCTAGTGGTTTGTTCCTGGGGGGTACTAACTATGGCTACACCTTC,CASGLFLGGTNYGYTF
TRBV4-1,TRBD2,.,TRBJ2-1,TGCGCCAGCAGCCAAGTATCGGGGGGGGCAGGGGAGCAGTTCTTC,CASSQVSGGAGEQFF
TRBV10-2,.,.,TRBJ2-1,TGCGCCAGCAGTGAGTCAATGGGGCAGGAGCAGTTCTTC,CASSESMGQEQFF
TRBV4-1,TRBD1,.,TRBJ1-4,TGCGCCAGCAGCACGGGACAGGGAGAAGAAAAACTGTTTTTT,CASSTGQGEEKLFF
TRBV9,.,.,TRBJ2-3,TGTGCCAGCAGCCAAGGGGGGGCTATCTTCACAGATACGCAGTATTTT,CASSQGGAIFTDTQYF
TRBV6-1,.,.,TRBJ1-5,TGTGCCAGCAGTGAGCAGGGGATTTATCAGCCCCAGCATTTT,CASSEQGIYQPQHF
TRBV15,.,.,TRBJ1-4,TGTGCCACCAGCAGAGCGAAGGGGGGGGCCTATAATGAAAAACTGTTTTTT,CATSRAKGGAYNEKLFF
TRBV7-8,.,.,TRBJ1-1,TGTGCCAGCAGCTTATCTCGGGAAGGCCCCCCTGAAGCTTTCTTT,CASSLSREGPPEAFF
TRBV5-6,.,.,TRBJ2-7,TGTGCCAGCAGTTCCGAGCGGGTCCCTTCTTCCGAGCAGTACTTC,CASSSERVPSSEQYF
TRBV5-1,TRBD1,few,TRBJ2-7,TGCGCCAGCAGCTCAACCCCCGGACAGGGGGCGCGCGAGCAGTACTTC,CASSSTPGQGAREQYF
TRBV11-2,TRBD2,.,TRBJ2-3,TGTGCCAGCAGCTTCGGAGCGGGGAGGACAGATACGCAGTATTTT,CASSFGAGRTDTQYF
TRBV29-1,.,.,TRBJ2-7,TGCAGCGTTGATTTCGGCAGGGGTTCCTACGAGCAGTACTTC,CSVDFGRGSYEQYF
TRBV5-1,.,.,TRBJ2-3,TGCGCCAGCAGCTCCTCCGGGACATCAACAGATACGCAGTATTTT,CASSSSGTSTDTQYF
TRBV5-1,TRBD2,.,TRBJ2-6,TGCGCCAGCAGCCCGGGAGGGACCTCTGGGGCCAACGTCCTGACTTTC,CASSPGGTSGANVLTF
TRBV3-1/TRBV3-2,TRBD1,.,TRBJ1-1,TGTGCCAGCAGCCAGCGGCAGGGGGGGAACACTGAAGCTTTCTTT,CASSQRQGGNTEAFF
TRBV7-9,TRBD1,.,TRBJ2-6,TGTGCCAGCAGCCCAATAATGGGGACAGGACCCTCTGGGGCCAACGTCCTGACTTTC,CASSPIMGTGPSGANVLTF
TRBV6-1,.,.,TRBJ1-3,TGTGCCAGCAGTGAAGCGCGACAGATAAACACCATATATTTT,CASSEARQINTIYF
TRBV7-9,TRBD1,once,TRBJ2-3,TGTGCCAGCAGCTTACCGACAGGGGGGGCAGATACGCAGTATTTT,CASSLPTGGADTQYF
TRBV6-2/TRBV6-3,TRBD2,.,TRBJ2-7,TGTGCCAGCAGTTACCCGAGTTCCGGGCGGGGGGTAGTAGACGAGCAGTACTTC,CASSYPSSGRGVVDEQYF